The source of this T cell receptor (beta chain) is a study of blood T cells in healthy people across ages. Sample-barcoded 5' priming and a J-beta primer mix drove a second PCR of about 6 to 12 cycles. TCRdb used MiXCR to reprocess the 5' RACE reads, holding one entry per CDR3 protein. This repertoire shows approximately 900,000 distinct CDR3 sequences, roughly 28% found once; its top ten account for approximately 10%. The V gene's germline CDR1 is SGHTA and CDR2 FQGNSA. Trimming cost V 5 bases and J 4 bases; bases outside gene matches: 11. The CDR3 is made up of 18 amino acids. The table lists this clonotype with many counts. The sample was also linked to a second study, of T cells of mothers and their children. As that report states: Healthy Caucasian mothers, a few in number, and their six children were the donors. Per mother, over 9 million TCR beta CDR3 reads were obtained; per child, 2.5 million to 3.5 million.

The receptor's source is a woman in her 40s in good health. The V call is TRBV7-2, the J call TRBJ2-2; 12 nucleotides agree with TRBD2. The sequencing input was blood. CDR3 amino acids: CASSAALAGGRGTGELFF. The CDR3 DNA reads TGTGCCAGCAGCGCCGCACTAGCGGGGGGACGGGGCACCGGGGAGCTGTTTTTT.